The next 25 T cell receptor beta chains were all read from a single sample in a study of CD8 T cells in ankylosing spondylitis. Via MiXCR, TCRdb re-called the 5' RACE reads, giving one row per CDR3 protein. The profile shows 250,000 or so distinct CDR3 sequences, roughly a quarter of them singletons. The specimen sequenced was blood, either unsorted or a sorted T cell fraction (not recorded which). The origin of the receptors is a male donor with ankylosing spondylitis or in good health (not recorded which).

Many counts were recorded for this clonotype. J is TRBJ2-7 and V is TRBV12-3 or TRBV12-4; no firm D call. V lost 3 bases and J 2 bases, leaving 8 bases between the germline ends. The CDR3 length is 13 residues. The CDR3 nucleotides read TGTGCCAGCAGTTTGACCAGTCCCTACGAGCAGTACTTC. Translated, it gives CASSLTSPYEQYF.

The gene calls are TRBV10-2 and TRBJ2-5; D is ambiguous. The length of the CDR3 is 14 residues. The V gene's germline CDR1 is WSHSY and CDR2 SAAADI. V was clipped by 0 bases and J by 2 bases, with 7 bases between them. CDR3 sequence (DNA): TGCGCCAGCAGTGAGTCTACCACACAAGAGACCCAGTACTTC. It codes for CASSESTTQETQYF.

The chain links TRBV5-1 to TRBJ2-1; tentatively, D is TRBD1 (5 bases). Per germline, CDR1 SGHRS and CDR2 YFSETQ. The CDR3 length is 14 residues. The V and J ends lost 0 bases and 7 bases respectively, with 11 bases between them. The CDR3 DNA follows: TGCGCCAGCAGCTTGGGTGGGAACAGGAATGAGCAGTTCTTC. Protein sequence: CASSLGGNRNEQFF.

This clonotype was counted many times. This sequence joins TRBV12-3 or TRBV12-4 and TRBJ2-1, with 7 bases matching TRBD1. The CDR3 consists of 13 residues. J was trimmed by 6 bases and V by 4 bases; bases with no gene match: 3. The CDR3 DNA is TGTGCCAGCAGTTCGGGACAGTCCAATGAGCAGTTCTTC. This translates into CASSSGQSNEQFF.

Many counts were recorded for this clonotype. The chain carries TRBV29-1 and TRBJ2-7; no definite D call. Trimming took 4 bases from V and 2 from J, leaving 9 bases between them. Germline CDR1 reads SQVTM; CDR2 reads ANQGSEA. The CDR3 is 12 amino acids. CDR3 amino acids: CSVALGPYEQYF. DNA of the CDR3: TGCAGCGTTGCTTTGGGCCCCTACGAGCAGTACTTC.

This clonotype was detected a few times. The J gene is TRBJ2-1, the V gene TRBV6-5; D possibly uses TRBD1 or TRBD2 (6 bases each). Germline values: CDR1 MNHEY, CDR2 SVGAGI. This CDR3 spans 15 amino acids. Deletions cut 2 bases from V and 9 bases from J, with 17 bases between. Here the CDR3 reads CASSYRSRGRGEQFF. As DNA, the CDR3 is TGTGCCAGCAGTTACCGTAGTCGGGGGCGAGGTGAGCAGTTCTTC.

This clonotype has just a few counts. The gene calls are TRBV5-1 and TRBJ2-1; perhaps TRBD1 as D (7 bases). Trimming pared 4 bases from V and 3 bases from J, leaving 11 bases between. This CDR3 spans 14 amino acids. Per the germline V gene, CDR1 is SGHRS and CDR2 is YFSETQ. The CDR3 coding sequence is TGCGCCAGCAGCGGAGGGACAGTCTACAATGAGCAGTTCTTC. It specifies CASSGGTVYNEQFF.

The chain uses TRBV20-1 and TRBJ2-2; a weak D match, TRBD1 (7 bases). The germline gives CDR1 DFQATT, CDR2 SNEGSKA (reference sequence). Between the trimmed V and J ends, which lost 2 bases and 8 bases, there was a span of 21 bases. The CDR3 totals 16 residues. The CDR3 protein is CSARRLGGTVGGELFF. CDR3 bases: TGCAGTGCTAGAAGATTAGGAGGGACAGTTGGTGGGGAGCTGTTTTTT.

This clonotype has a count of ten or more. The V and J genes are TRBV4-1 and TRBJ2-3; 7 bases line up with TRBD2. J lost 1 base, V lost 5 bases, and 9 bases had no gene match. This CDR3 is 16 amino acids long. Germline CDR1 reads MGHRA; CDR2 reads YSYEKL. In nucleotides, the CDR3 is TGCGCCAGCAGCGCCACGACTAGCCGGGGCACAGATACGCAGTATTTT. It translates to CASSATTSRGTDTQYF.

This clonotype appeared a few times. The chain joins TRBV20-1 to TRBJ1-2; unclear D gene. The CDR3 totals 15 residues. CDR1 is DFQATT, CDR2 SNEGSKA, per germline (reference sequence). V was pared by 3 bases and J by 1 base, with 15 bases between. CDR3 sequence: CSASHSDASNYGYTF. The CDR3 DNA sequence: TGCAGTGCTAGTCATTCGGACGCAAGTAACTATGGCTACACCTTC.

The V gene is TRBV29-1, the J gene TRBJ1-1; D remains ambiguous. Looked up from germline, CDR1 is SQVTM and CDR2 is ANQGSEA. The germline V and J ends were trimmed by 2 bases and 3 bases, with 10 bases remaining between them. CDR3 length equals 13 residues. The CDR3 coding sequence is TGCAGCGTTGAAAGGTTGGGCGACACTGAAGCTTTCTTT. Residues: CSVERLGDTEAFF.

In its sample, this clonotype was seen many times. This chain uses TRBV7-8 with TRBJ2-7, with 12 bases matching TRBD2. Germline V CDR1 and CDR2: SGHVS, FQNEAQ. CDR3 length equals 17 residues. The J segment lost 3 bases and the V segment lost 2 bases, leaving 8 bases of the junction unmatched. CDR3 loop: CASSLFGLAGTLYEQYF. Written as DNA, the CDR3 is TGTGCCAGCAGCTTATTCGGACTAGCGGGGACCCTCTACGAGCAGTACTTC.

The chain couples TRBV20-1 to TRBJ2-3, with a possible D match to TRBD2 (5 bases). Germline CDR1 reads DFQATT; CDR2 reads SNEGSKA (reference sequence). The CDR3 is 15 amino acids. V was cut by 0 bases and J by 0 bases, with 10 bases left in between. Here the CDR3 DNA reads TGCAGTGCTAGAGAGCCTAGCTATAGCACAGATACGCAGTATTTT. Translation gives CSAREPSYSTDTQYF.

V usage is TRBV20-1 and J usage is TRBJ2-1; 10 bases agree with TRBD2. CDR1 and CDR2 from the germline V gene are DFQATT and SNEGSKA (reference sequence). V was clipped by 6 bases and J by 7 bases; unmatched bases: 12. CDR3 length equals 15 residues. The CDR3 loop reads CSATPTSGSANEQFF. The CDR3 DNA reads as TGCAGTGCCACCCCGACTAGCGGGTCGGCTAATGAGCAGTTCTTC.

This rearrangement joins TRBV29-1 to TRBJ2-7; tentatively, D is TRBD1 (5 bases). The V end was cut by 4 bases, the J end by 2 bases, with 12 bases between. Germline V lookup: CDR1 SQVTM, CDR2 ANQGSEA. The CDR3 has 13 residues. The CDR3 loop reads CSVGTLLTYEQYF. The DNA of the CDR3 is TGCAGCGTTGGGACACTTTTGACCTACGAGCAGTACTTC.

V and J are TRBV6-1 and TRBJ1-2, with TRBD1 as a possible D gene (6 bases). The CDR3 sequence is 13 residues long. Germline V lookup: CDR1 MNHNS, CDR2 SASEGT. V was clipped by 6 bases and J by 4 bases, with 12 bases between them. The CDR3 coding sequence is TGTGCCAGCAGACCGGACAGCGCCTATGGCTACACCTTC. Encoded protein: CASRPDSAYGYTF.

This chain connects TRBV20-1 to TRBJ2-1; 11 bases are shared with TRBD2. Germline values: CDR1 DFQATT, CDR2 SNEGSKA (reference sequence). This CDR3 is 14 amino acids long. J lost 6 bases, V lost 8 bases, and 9 bases had no gene match. The CDR3 protein is CSRHNSGGANEQFF. In nucleotides, the CDR3 is TGCAGTCGACACAATAGCGGGGGGGCCAATGAGCAGTTCTTC.

V is TRBV6-5 and J is TRBJ2-6, with D unclear. V was pared by 2 bases and J by 4 bases, with 15 bases between. Germline-derived CDR1 and CDR2 are MNHEY and SVGAGI. CDR3 length: 17 residues. The CDR3 coding sequence is TGTGCCAGCAGTTACGCTGCAGTCCCCTCCGGGGCCAACGTCCTGACTTTC. Amino acid sequence: CASSYAAVPSGANVLTF.

This clonotype was seen many times. The rearrangement links TRBV20-1 to TRBJ2-7; a weak D match, TRBD1 (6 bases). CDR3 length: 13 amino acids. Trimming removed 6 bases at V and 0 bases at J, with 12 bases between. The germline CDR1 and CDR2 sequences are DFQATT and SNEGSKA (reference sequence). The CDR3 is CSAGGIFSYEQYF. CDR3 in DNA: TGCAGTGCAGGGGGAATTTTCTCCTACGAGCAGTACTTC.

Many counts were recorded for this clonotype. The chain employs TRBV6-1 and TRBJ1-5; D unclear. V lost 6 bases to trimming and J lost 1 base, with 10 bases between them. From germline, CDR1 is MNHNS and CDR2 SASEGT. The CDR3 length is 14 residues. The CDR3 coding sequence is TGTGCCAGCAGACCCGGACGGAGCAATCAGCCCCAGCATTTT. This encodes CASRPGRSNQPQHF.

This clonotype was counted at least ten times. The rearrangement joins TRBV5-1 to TRBJ2-3; maybe TRBD2 (6 bases). Germline V gives CDR1 SGHRS, CDR2 YFSETQ. The CDR3 has 16 residues. V was trimmed by 4 bases and J by 0 bases, leaving 15 bases between them. The CDR3, as DNA: TGCGCCAGCAGCGGACTCCGGGGGACTAGCACAGATACGCAGTATTTT. It translates to CASSGLRGTSTDTQYF. The variable domain in full, with the rest retrieved from reference TRBV5-1 and TRBJ2-3, is KAGVTQTPRYLIKTRGQQVTLSCSPISGHRSVSWYQQTPGQGLQFLFEYFSETQRNKGNFPGRFSGRQFSNSRSEMNVSTLELGDSALYLCASSGLRGTSTDTQYFGPGTRLTVL.

This clonotype was detected many times. The chain joins TRBV20-1 to TRBJ1-2; 7 bases map to TRBD1. This CDR3 contains 14 residues. Looked up from germline, CDR1 is DFQATT and CDR2 is SNEGSKA (reference sequence). Losses at the gene ends were 3 bases for V and 2 bases for J; bases not matched to a gene: 6. The CDR3 sequence is CSARDRDRNYGYTF. DNA of the CDR3: TGCAGTGCTAGGGACCGGGACAGAAACTATGGCTACACCTTC.

This clonotype has a handful of counts. This chain joins TRBV20-1 and TRBJ2-3, with TRBD2 matching over 12 bases. Looked up from germline, CDR1 is DFQATT and CDR2 is SNEGSKA (reference sequence). This CDR3 has 18 amino acids. The V gene end was trimmed by 6 bases and the J gene end by 0 bases; junction bases not matched to a gene: 13. CDR3 in amino acids: CSANGLAGTASSTDTQYF. CDR3 DNA sequence: TGCAGTGCGAATGGACTAGCGGGGACCGCCTCTAGCACAGATACGCAGTATTTT.

This clonotype was seen ten or more times. The CDR3 region is CASSRNGQINEKLFF. The CDR3 DNA reads as TGTGCCAGCAGCCGGAACGGACAGATTAATGAAAAACTGTTTTTT. The chain joins TRBV4-2 to TRBJ1-4, with D perhaps TRBD1 (6 bases). This CDR3 spans 15 amino acids. Trimming left V 4 bases short and J 4 bases short, with 13 bases between. Germline V gene sequence: CDR1 LGHNA, CDR2 YNFKEQ.

This clonotype was counted once. The V and J genes are TRBV12-5 and TRBJ2-1, with D unresolved. This CDR3 spans 13 amino acids. With 1 base removed from V and 5 bases from J, the gap between germline ends came to 6 bases. Germline CDR1 and CDR2: LGHNT and FRNRAP. The CDR3 protein is CASGLAANNEQFF. CDR3 in DNA: TGTGCTAGTGGTTTGGCCGCGAACAATGAGCAGTTCTTC.